Described below is a single TCR beta chain sequence and its context. Its antigen remains unidentified. Within one base of it there is no much larger clone, and no base qualities were kept. Donors were healthy HIV-negative adults with no recently reported acute infections or vaccinations. Every donor was a Caucasian adult residing in Nashville, Tennessee, USA. CD4+ T cells were enriched through magnetic negative selection, after which naive cells were positively selected on CD45RA and the remaining negative fraction served as the memory subset. Blood was collected by leukapheresis, and PBMCs were isolated by Ficoll-Histopaque density gradient centrifugation and then cryopreserved in liquid nitrogen vapor phase. Purity and quantity of every magnetically sorted T cell population were checked by analytical flow cytometry. Each sorted fraction had its genomic DNA isolated and then quantified by UV absorbance on a Nanodrop 2000c.

This specimen belongs to a study of shared clonotypes between healthy human individuals (dated by TCRdb to the early 2020s). Regarding the research as a whole: The cohort included three men and a couple of women between 18 and 49 years of age. For each donor, three plates each were used for CD4 naive and CD4 memory, two plates were used for CD8 naive, and one plate was used for CD8 memory. To estimate repertoire size and how much clonotype sharing occurs between individuals, the study deeply sequenced the blood TCR repertoires of 5 or 6 healthy adults. To increase sequencing depth and limit assay-specific biases, different laboratories used diverse techniques to prepare libraries and sequence TCR repertoires. Between about 0.8 and 8.9 billion PBMCs per donor were obtained by leukapheresis. Results and caveats for the whole study, not just this receptor: Naive subsets generally had larger estimated clonotype richness than memory subsets did. Sampling was restricted to blood, and TCR repertoires in tissues likely differ from the TCR repertoires found in blood. Because the study included a small number of donors, the genetic and exposure-history diversity represented was limited. Compared with non-shared clonotypes, clonotypes shared by all four sorted-subset donors had higher generation probabilities. Incomplete sequencing was indicated by rarefaction of sorted-subset datasets, despite the large sequencing depth. Roughly 5.2% of naive CD4, roughly 3.6% of naive CD8, 2.3% of memory CD4, and 0.4% of memory CD8 clonotypes were shared across a few donors. Based on pairwise subsampling, the degree of clonotype sharing among donors was expected to be affected by sequencing depth.

V and J lose 3 bases and 12 bases, and a span of 24 bases separates them. Including the terminal cysteine and phenylalanine, the CDR3 comprises 16 residues. Here the CDR3 DNA is all that survives: 48 bases in frame from base 1. CDR1 and CDR2, looked up from the germline V gene, are MGHRA and YSYEKL. Using the deep immunoSEQ assay, TCR CDR3 regions were amplified from genomic DNA by multiplex PCR. Extracted genomic DNA from each cell subset was spread evenly across all wells of several immunoSEQ 96-well plates, with each plate serving as a replicate. Each replicate PCR for sorted subsets received around 200 ng genomic DNA, equal to tens of thousands of T cell genomes. Purified libraries were quantified with a Qubit 3.0 fluorometer, sized on a Bioanalyzer 2100, and re-quantified with the KAPA Library Quantification kit. Every immunoSEQ 96-well plate was sequenced on a separate single-read 150-cycle Illumina NextSeq 550 flow cell. As for the original processing: Because the immunoSEQ output held only junctional sequences and lacked quality scores, the filtering could not match the filtering applied to full-length reads. Sequences were annotated with PyIR, a Python wrapper for IgBLAST v1.9, using IMGT germline references to assign V/J genes and CDR3. Reads were filtered out if the reads had weak V/J assignments (E-value above 1e-6), no CDR3, stop codons, out-of-frame junctions, or ambiguous translated residues. V3J clonotypes were defined as sequences sharing the same inferred V gene, J gene, and CDR3 amino acid sequence. Percentage overlap between repertoires was computed as shared unique clonotypes divided by the size of the smaller repertoire. Three approaches were used to assess repertoire richness: RTK rarefaction, the Chao1 estimator, and Recon v2.1 estimates of unobserved clonotypes. For all TCRbeta clonotypes obtained by the gDNA method from a handful of donors, generation probabilities were computed with OLGA. Drawn from immuneACCESS, this table holds only the in-frame rearrangements with V and J called that TCRdb kept. Clones are partly lost; checked studies trace under half to an unresolved V gene and leave the rest unexplained. V and J calls and clone size follow that table, whereas D and trimming were derived from the DNA. Here the sample has approximately 2.3 million clones; more than 85% occur a single time. The ten largest clonotypes hold roughly 0.36% of the sample.

This chain is built from TRBV4-1 and TRBJ1-5, with the D gene call left open. Sample: naive CD4+ T cells from PBMCs. The label giving this sample's cell subset or site can be read as: CD45RA+ positively selected. The receptor was derived from a man aged 18 to 30 in good health. Some clones in this sample may be carry-over from other donors' samples. The CDR3 reads as follows: CASSHGLTAEVRIQHF. The base sequence is TGCGCCAGCAGCCACGGTCTAACAGCGGAGGTAAGGATCCAGCATTTT.